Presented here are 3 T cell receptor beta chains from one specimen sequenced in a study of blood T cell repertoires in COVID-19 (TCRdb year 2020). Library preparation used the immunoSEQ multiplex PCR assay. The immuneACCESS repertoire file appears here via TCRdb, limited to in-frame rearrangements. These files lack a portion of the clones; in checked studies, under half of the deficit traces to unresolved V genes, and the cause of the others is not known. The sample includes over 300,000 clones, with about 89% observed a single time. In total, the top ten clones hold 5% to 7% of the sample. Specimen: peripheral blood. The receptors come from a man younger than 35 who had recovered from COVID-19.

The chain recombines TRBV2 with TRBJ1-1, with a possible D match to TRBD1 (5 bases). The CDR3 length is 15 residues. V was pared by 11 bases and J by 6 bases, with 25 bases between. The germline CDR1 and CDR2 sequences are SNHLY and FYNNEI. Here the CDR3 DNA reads TGTGCCCGACCGAGCGGGACGGTGGCGGTATCTGAAGCTTTCTTT. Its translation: CARPSGTVAVSEAFF.

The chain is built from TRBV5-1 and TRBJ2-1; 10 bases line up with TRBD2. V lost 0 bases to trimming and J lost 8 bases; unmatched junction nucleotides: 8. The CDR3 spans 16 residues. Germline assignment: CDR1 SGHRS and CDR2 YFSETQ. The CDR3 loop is CASSLAILAGVHEQFF. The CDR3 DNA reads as TGCGCCAGCAGCTTGGCGATTCTAGCGGGAGTACATGAGCAGTTCTTC.

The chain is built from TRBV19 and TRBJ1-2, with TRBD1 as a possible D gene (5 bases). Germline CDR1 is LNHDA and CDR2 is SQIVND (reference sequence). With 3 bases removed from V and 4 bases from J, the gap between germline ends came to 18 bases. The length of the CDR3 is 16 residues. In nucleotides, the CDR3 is TGTGCCAGTAGTATTGATGTGGGGCAGGTCCTCTATGGCTACACCTTC. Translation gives CASSIDVGQVLYGYTF.